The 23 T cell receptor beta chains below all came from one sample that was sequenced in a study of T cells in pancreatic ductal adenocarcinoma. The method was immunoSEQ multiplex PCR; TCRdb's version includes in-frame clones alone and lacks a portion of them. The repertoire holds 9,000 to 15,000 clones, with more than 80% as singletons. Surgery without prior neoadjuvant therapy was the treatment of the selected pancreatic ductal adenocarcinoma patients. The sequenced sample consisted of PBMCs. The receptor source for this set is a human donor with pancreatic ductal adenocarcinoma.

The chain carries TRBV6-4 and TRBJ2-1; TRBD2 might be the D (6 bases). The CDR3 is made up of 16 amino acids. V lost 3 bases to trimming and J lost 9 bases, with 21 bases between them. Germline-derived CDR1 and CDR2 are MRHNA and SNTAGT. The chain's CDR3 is CASSEARDSSLGEQFF. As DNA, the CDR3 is TGTGCCAGCAGTGAGGCCCGGGACTCGAGCCTCGGTGAGCAGTTCTTC.

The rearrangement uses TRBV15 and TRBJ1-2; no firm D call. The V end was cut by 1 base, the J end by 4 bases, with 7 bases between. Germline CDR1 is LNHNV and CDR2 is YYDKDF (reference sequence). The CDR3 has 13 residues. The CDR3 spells CATSRVGSYGYTF. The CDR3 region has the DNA TGTGCCACCAGCAGAGTTGGGTCCTATGGCTACACCTTC.

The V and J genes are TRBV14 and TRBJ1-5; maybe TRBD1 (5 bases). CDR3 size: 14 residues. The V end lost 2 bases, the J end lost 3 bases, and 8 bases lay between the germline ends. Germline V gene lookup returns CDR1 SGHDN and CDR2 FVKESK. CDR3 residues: CASSQSGTNQPQHF. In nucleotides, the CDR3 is TGTGCCAGCAGCCAATCGGGGACCAATCAGCCCCAGCATTTT.

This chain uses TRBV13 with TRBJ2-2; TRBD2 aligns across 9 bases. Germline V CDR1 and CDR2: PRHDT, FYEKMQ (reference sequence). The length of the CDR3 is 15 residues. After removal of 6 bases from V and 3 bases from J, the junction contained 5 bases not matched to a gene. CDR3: CASRVASGDTGELFF. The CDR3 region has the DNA TGTGCCAGCAGAGTCGCTAGCGGGGACACCGGGGAGCTGTTTTTT. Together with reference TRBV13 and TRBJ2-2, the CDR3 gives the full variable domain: AAGVIQSPRHLIKEKRETATLKCYPIPRHDTVYWYQQGPGQDPQFLISFYEKMQSDKGSIPDRFSAQQFSDYHSELNMSSLELGDSALYFCASRVASGDTGELFFGEGSRLTVL.

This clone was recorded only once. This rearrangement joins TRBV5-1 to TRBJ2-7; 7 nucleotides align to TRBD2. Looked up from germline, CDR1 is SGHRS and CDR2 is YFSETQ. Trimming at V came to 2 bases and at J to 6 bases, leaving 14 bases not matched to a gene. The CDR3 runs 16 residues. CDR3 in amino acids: CASSLGVGGTLLEQYF. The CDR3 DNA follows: TGCGCCAGCAGCTTAGGGGTCGGGGGGACCCTCCTCGAGCAGTACTTC. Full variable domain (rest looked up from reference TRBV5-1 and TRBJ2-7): KAGVTQTPRYLIKTRGQQVTLSCSPISGHRSVSWYQQTPGQGLQFLFEYFSETQRNKGNFPGRFSGRQFSNSRSEMNVSTLELGDSALYLCASSLGVGGTLLEQYFGPGTRLTVT.

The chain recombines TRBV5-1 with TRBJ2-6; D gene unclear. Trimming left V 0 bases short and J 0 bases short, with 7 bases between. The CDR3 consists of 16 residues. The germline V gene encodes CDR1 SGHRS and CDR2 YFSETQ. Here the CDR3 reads CASSLVGSSGANVLTF. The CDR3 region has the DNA TGCGCCAGCAGCTTGGTTGGATCCTCTGGGGCCAACGTCCTGACTTTC. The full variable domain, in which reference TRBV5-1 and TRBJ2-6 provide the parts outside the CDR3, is KAGVTQTPRYLIKTRGQQVTLSCSPISGHRSVSWYQQTPGQGLQFLFEYFSETQRNKGNFPGRFSGRQFSNSRSEMNVSTLELGDSALYLCASSLVGSSGANVLTFGAGSRLTVL.

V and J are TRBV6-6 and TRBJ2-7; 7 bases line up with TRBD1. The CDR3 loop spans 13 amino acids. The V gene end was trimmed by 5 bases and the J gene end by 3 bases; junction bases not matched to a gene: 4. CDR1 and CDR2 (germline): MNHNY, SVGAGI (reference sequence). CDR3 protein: CASSRDSYYEQYF. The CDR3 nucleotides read TGTGCCAGCAGTCGGGACAGCTACTACGAGCAGTACTTC.

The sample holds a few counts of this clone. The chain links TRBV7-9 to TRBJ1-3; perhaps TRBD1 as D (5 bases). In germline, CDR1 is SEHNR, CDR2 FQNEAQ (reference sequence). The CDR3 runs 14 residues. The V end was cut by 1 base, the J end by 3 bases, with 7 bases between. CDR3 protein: CASSLVTGGNTIYF. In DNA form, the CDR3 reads TGTGCCAGCAGCTTAGTAACAGGTGGAAACACCATATATTTT.

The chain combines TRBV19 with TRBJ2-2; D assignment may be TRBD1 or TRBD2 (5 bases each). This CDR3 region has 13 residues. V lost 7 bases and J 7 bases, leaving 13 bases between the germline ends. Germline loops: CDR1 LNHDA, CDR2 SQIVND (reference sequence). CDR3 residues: CASNQGDGGELFF. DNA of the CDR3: TGTGCCAGTAATCAGGGAGATGGCGGGGAGCTGTTTTTT.

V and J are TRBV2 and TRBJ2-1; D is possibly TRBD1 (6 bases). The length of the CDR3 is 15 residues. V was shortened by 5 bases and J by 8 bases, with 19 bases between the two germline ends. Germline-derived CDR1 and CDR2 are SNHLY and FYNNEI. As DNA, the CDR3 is TGTGCCAGCAGTAGAACGCTGGGCAGGACAGATGAGCAGTTCTTC. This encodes CASSRTLGRTDEQFF.

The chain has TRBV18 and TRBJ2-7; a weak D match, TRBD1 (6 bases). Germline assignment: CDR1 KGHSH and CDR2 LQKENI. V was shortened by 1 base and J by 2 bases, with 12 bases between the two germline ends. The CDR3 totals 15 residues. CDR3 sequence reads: CASSPLLTGTYEQYF. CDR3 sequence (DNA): TGTGCCAGCTCACCACTACTGACAGGTACCTACGAGCAGTACTTC.

In DNA form, the CDR3 reads TGCGCCAGCAGCTCTAACACTGAAGCTTTCTTT. Protein: CASSSNTEAFF. The rearrangement uses TRBV5-1 and TRBJ1-1; D remains ambiguous. CDR3 length: 11 amino acids. V lost 3 bases and J lost 2, with 2 bases in between. The V gene's germline CDR1 is SGHRS and CDR2 YFSETQ.

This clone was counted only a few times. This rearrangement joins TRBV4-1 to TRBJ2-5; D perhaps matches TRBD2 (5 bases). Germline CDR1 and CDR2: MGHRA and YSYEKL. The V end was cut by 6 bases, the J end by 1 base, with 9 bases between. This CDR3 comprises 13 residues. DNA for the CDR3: TGCGCCAGCAGTAAGCGGCTCCAAGAGACCCAGTACTTC. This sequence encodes CASSKRLQETQYF.

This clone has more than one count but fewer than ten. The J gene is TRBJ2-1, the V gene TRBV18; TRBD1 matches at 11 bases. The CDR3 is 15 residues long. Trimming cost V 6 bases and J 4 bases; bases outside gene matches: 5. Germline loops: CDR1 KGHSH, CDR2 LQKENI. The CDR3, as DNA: TGTGCCAGCTCTCCCGGACAGGGGGCATACAATGAGCAGTTCTTC. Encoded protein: CASSPGQGAYNEQFF. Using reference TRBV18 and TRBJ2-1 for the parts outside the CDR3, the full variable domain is NAGVMQNPRHLVRRRGQEARLRCSPMKGHSHVYWYRQLPEEGLKFMVYLQKENIIDESGMPKERFSAEFPKEGPSILRIQQVVRGDSAAYFCASSPGQGAYNEQFFGPGTRLTVL.

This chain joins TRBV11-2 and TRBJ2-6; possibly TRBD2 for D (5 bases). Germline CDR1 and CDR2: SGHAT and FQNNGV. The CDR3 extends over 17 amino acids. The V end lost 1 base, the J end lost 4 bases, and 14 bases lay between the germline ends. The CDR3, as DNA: TGTGCCAGCAGCTTAGGACAAGGTAGCGTCGGGGCCAACGTCCTGACTTTC. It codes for CASSLGQGSVGANVLTF. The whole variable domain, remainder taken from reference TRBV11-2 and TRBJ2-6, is EAGVAQSPRYKIIEKRQSVAFWCNPISGHATLYWYQQILGQGPKLLIQFQNNGVVDDSQLPKDRFSAERLKGVDSTLKIQPAKLEDSAVYLCASSLGQGSVGANVLTFGAGSRLTVL.

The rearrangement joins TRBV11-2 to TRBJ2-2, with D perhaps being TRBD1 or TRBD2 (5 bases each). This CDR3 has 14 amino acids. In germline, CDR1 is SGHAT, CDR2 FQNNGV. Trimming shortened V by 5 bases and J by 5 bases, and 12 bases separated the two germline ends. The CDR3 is CASSHIGGTGELFF. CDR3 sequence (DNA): TGTGCCAGCAGCCACATTGGGGGAACCGGGGAGCTGTTTTTT.

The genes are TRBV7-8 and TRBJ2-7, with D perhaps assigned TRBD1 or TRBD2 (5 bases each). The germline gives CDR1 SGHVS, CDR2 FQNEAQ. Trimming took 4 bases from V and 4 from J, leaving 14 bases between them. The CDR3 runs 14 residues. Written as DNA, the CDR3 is TGTGCCAGCAGCTCCCTCGGGACGTCGTACGAGCAGTACTTC. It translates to CASSSLGTSYEQYF.

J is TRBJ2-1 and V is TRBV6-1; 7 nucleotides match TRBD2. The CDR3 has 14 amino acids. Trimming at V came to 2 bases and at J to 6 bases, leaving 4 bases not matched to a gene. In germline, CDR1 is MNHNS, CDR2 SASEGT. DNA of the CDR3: TGTGCCAGCAGTGAAATGGGACTATTCAATGAGCAGTTCTTC. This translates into CASSEMGLFNEQFF.

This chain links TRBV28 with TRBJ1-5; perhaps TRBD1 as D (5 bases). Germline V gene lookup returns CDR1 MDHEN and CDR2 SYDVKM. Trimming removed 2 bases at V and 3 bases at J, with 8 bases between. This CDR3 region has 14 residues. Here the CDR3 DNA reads TGTGCCAGCAGTTTAGGGGGAAACAATCAGCCCCAGCATTTT. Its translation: CASSLGGNNQPQHF.

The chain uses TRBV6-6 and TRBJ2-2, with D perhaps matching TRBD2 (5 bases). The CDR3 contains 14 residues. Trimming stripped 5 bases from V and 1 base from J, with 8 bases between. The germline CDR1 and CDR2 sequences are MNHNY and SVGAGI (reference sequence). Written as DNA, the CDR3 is TGTGCCAGCAGTGGACTCTTGAACACCGGGGAGCTGTTTTTT. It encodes CASSGLLNTGELFF.

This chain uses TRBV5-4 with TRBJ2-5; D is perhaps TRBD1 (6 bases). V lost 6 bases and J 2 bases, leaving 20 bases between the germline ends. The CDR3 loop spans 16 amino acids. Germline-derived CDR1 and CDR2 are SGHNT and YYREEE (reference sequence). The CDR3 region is CASTDPTGFGQETQYF. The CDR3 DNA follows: TGTGCCAGCACCGACCCTACAGGGTTTGGTCAAGAGACCCAGTACTTC.

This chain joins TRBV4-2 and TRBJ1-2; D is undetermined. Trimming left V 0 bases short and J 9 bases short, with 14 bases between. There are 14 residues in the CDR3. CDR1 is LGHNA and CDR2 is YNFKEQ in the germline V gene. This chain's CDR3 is CASSQDRPGDSYTF. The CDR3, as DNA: TGTGCCAGCAGCCAAGATCGGCCCGGTGATAGCTACACCTTC.

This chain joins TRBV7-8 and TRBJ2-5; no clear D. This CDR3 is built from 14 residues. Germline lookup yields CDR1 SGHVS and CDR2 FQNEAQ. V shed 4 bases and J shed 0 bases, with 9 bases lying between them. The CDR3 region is CASSSDPYQETQYF. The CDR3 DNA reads TGTGCCAGCAGCTCGGACCCGTACCAAGAGACCCAGTACTTC. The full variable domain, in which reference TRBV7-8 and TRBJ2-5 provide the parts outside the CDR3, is GAGVSQSPRYKVAKRGQDVALRCDPISGHVSLFWYQQALGQGPEFLTYFQNEAQLDKSGLPSDRFFAERPEGSVSTLKIQRTQQEDSAVYLCASSSDPYQETQYFGPGTRLLVL.